These 2 T cell receptor beta chains were all obtained from the same sample, sequenced in a study of T-cell reconstitution after alpha-beta-depleted transplantation in children. Unique molecular identifiers tagged the TCRbeta library. TCRdb passed the PCR reads through MiXCR, listing each CDR3 protein once. Of about 97,000 distinct CDR3 sequences detected, less than 6% appear once; the ten largest clones hold roughly 5.5%. The input for sequencing was PBMCs, mostly from graft donor cells, taken 60 days after TCRalphabeta/CD19-depleted stem cell transplant. Receptors originate from a female patient aged 2-15 years who had a stem cell transplant for Fanconi anemia, so the T cells may come from the graft donor.

This clonotype was observed at least ten times. The V and J genes are TRBV20-1 and TRBJ1-5; D gene unclear. The CDR3 consists of 13 residues. The germline V gene has CDR1 DFQATT and CDR2 SNEGSKA (reference sequence). Trimming left V 3 bases short and J 2 bases short, with 8 bases between. The CDR3 coding sequence is TGCAGTGCTAGCAAAACAGGCAATCAGCCCCAGCATTTT. It codes for CSASKTGNQPQHF.

This clonotype occurred a few times. A junction boundary mismatches the germline segment, possibly from a read error. The chain links TRBV11-2 to TRBJ2-7; 7 positions agree with TRBD1. Germline CDR1 is SGHAT and CDR2 is FQNNGV. The CDR3 runs 13 residues. CDR3: CASSLDPVGQSVF. For the CDR3, the DNA is TGTGCCAGCAGCTTAGATCCTGTGGGACAGAGTGTGTTC.